The rows below give T cell receptor beta chains drawn from one sample of a study of Ad26.COV2.S vaccination and SARS-CoV-2 variants. Libraries were prepared by immunoSEQ multiplex PCR; TCRdb keeps only in-frame clonotypes and omits some of them. The table has some 340,000 clones, 85% seen once. The specimen was peripheral blood, collected in a trial of Ad26.COV2.S vaccine versus placebo. Every receptor here comes from a person between 18 and 59 years old who received the Ad26.COV2.S COVID-19 vaccine or a placebo. CDR3s include the opening cysteine and the closing phenylalanine or tryptophan. The order of the fields is J gene, clone size, V gene, D gene, CDR3 protein, CDR3 DNA. D genes are given only for firm matches. Clone size is given for some rows only: seen once, a few or many times, or a class if the clone is expanded.

TRBJ1-2 | NA | TRBV19 | NA | CASSMPRQNYGYTF | TGTGCCAGTAGTATGCCTCGACAGAACTATGGCTACACCTTC
TRBJ1-2 | NA | TRBV7-3 | TRBD1 | CASSATGGRGYTF | TGTGCCAGCAGCGCGACAGGGGGGCGGGGCTACACCTTC
TRBJ1-2 | NA | TRBV2 | NA | CASSEAHGFNYGYTF | TGTGCCAGCAGTGAAGCGCACGGGTTTAACTATGGCTACACCTTC
TRBJ2-1 | NA | TRBV5-4 | TRBD2 | CASSVGLAGGYNEQFF | TGTGCCAGCAGCGTTGGACTAGCGGGGGGCTACAATGAGCAGTTCTTC
TRBJ1-4 | NA | TRBV6-5 | NA | CASSRGAATNEKLFF | TGTGCCAGCTCTCGTGGGGCAGCAACTAATGAAAAACTGTTTTTT
TRBJ2-3 | NA | TRBV28 | NA | CASSLKGGLNTQYF | TGTGCCAGCAGTTTAAAAGGGGGTTTGAATACGCAGTATTTT
TRBJ1-3 | NA | TRBV5-3 | TRBD1 | CARGTGGAGNTIYF | TGTGCCAGAGGGACAGGGGGCGCTGGAAACACCATATATTTT
TRBJ2-2 | NA | TRBV5-5 | TRBD1 | CASSSTGTGPTGELFF | TGTGCCAGCAGCTCAACCGGGACAGGGCCAACCGGGGAGCTGTTTTTT
TRBJ2-6 | NA | TRBV7-3 | NA | CASSPLGDSGANVLTF | TGTGCCAGCAGCCCCCTGGGTGACTCTGGGGCCAACGTCCTGACTTTC
TRBJ1-5 | NA | TRBV9 | TRBD1 | CASSDGQGRNQPQHF | TGTGCCAGCAGCGACGGACAGGGAAGGAATCAGCCCCAGCATTTT
TRBJ2-7 | NA | TRBV7-8 | NA | CASSLVPGRAYEQYF | TGTGCCAGCAGCTTAGTTCCGGGCAGGGCATACGAGCAGTACTTC
TRBJ2-2 | once | TRBV2 | TRBD2 | CASSGSSGGQTGELFF | TGTGCCAGCAGTGGATCGAGCGGGGGGCAGACCGGGGAGCTGTTTTTT
TRBJ2-5 | NA | TRBV6-5 | NA | CASSYSETQYF | TGTGCCAGCAGTTACTCGGAGACCCAGTACTTC
TRBJ1-2 | once | TRBV18 | NA | CASSPPGVGNYGYTF | TGTGCCAGCTCACCACCGGGCGTCGGTAACTATGGCTACACCTTC
TRBJ2-2 | NA | TRBV19 | NA | CASSPRTATGELFF | TGTGCCAGTAGTCCTCGGACAGCCACCGGGGAGCTGTTTTTT
TRBJ2-3 | NA | TRBV15 | NA | CATSRSTDTQYF | TGTGCCACCAGCAGAAGCACAGATACGCAGTATTTT
TRBJ1-6 | NA | TRBV28 | TRBD1 | CASSTRTGPNSPLHF | TGTGCCAGCAGTACCCGGACAGGGCCCAATTCACCCCTCCACTTT
TRBJ1-6 | few | TRBV25-1 | NA | CASSVPLVREGSPLHF | TGTGCCAGCAGTGTTCCCTTGGTCAGGGAAGGTTCACCCCTCCACTTT
TRBJ2-1 | NA | TRBV19 | NA | CASSTNPGRRSYNEQFF | TGTGCCAGTAGTACAAACCCGGGACGGAGGTCCTACAATGAGCAGTTCTTC
TRBJ2-1 | NA | TRBV5-1 | TRBD1 | CASSPTTGSPEQFF | TGCGCCAGCAGCCCGACGACAGGGTCCCCTGAGCAGTTCTTC
TRBJ1-6 | few | TRBV19 | TRBD1 | CASSIAGRGENSPLHF | TGTGCCAGTAGTATTGCTGGCAGGGGGGAGAATTCACCCCTCCACTTT
TRBJ1-2 | NA | TRBV2 | NA | CASRIGAVPGYGYTF | TGTGCCAGCAGGATTGGGGCGGTACCGGGGTATGGCTACACCTTC
TRBJ1-4 | NA | TRBV11-2 | NA | CASSLGSWYDEKLFF | TGTGCCAGCAGCTTAGGGAGTTGGTACGATGAAAAACTGTTTTTT
TRBJ1-1 | once | TRBV15 | NA | CATSSREGGTEAFF | TGTGCCACCAGCAGCAGGGAGGGAGGCACTGAAGCTTTCTTT
TRBJ1-1 | once | TRBV5-6 | NA | CASSPRGMNTEAFF | TGTGCCAGCAGCCCACGGGGTATGAACACTGAAGCTTTCTTT
TRBJ1-1 | NA | TRBV19 | NA | CASGSDRLNTEAFF | TGTGCCAGTGGCTCCGACAGATTGAACACTGAAGCTTTCTTT
TRBJ2-6 | NA | TRBV11-3 | NA | CASSIPGANVLTF | TGTGCCAGCAGCATACCTGGGGCCAACGTCCTGACTTTC
TRBJ2-7 | once | TRBV18 | TRBD1 | CASSPRGTAYEQYF | TGTGCCAGCTCACCACGTGGGACAGCCTACGAGCAGTACTTC
TRBJ1-6 | NA | TRBV28 | NA | CASSLQGGQNSPLHF | TGTGCCAGCAGTTTACAGGGCGGGCAAAATTCACCCCTCCACTTT
TRBJ2-7 | NA | TRBV3-1/TRBV3-2 | NA | CASSLAAGQYSYEQYF | TGTGCCAGCAGCCTAGCGGCGGGACAGTACTCCTACGAGCAGTACTTC
TRBJ1-2 | NA | TRBV6-4 | TRBD1 | CATAYRGDGYTF | TGTGCCACCGCCTACAGGGGCGATGGCTACACCTTC
TRBJ1-3 | NA | TRBV7-9 | NA | CASSPASSGNTIYF | TGTGCCAGCAGCCCAGCCTCCTCTGGAAACACCATATATTTT
TRBJ1-2 | NA | TRBV6-5 | NA | CASSVGRLYGYTF | TGTGCCAGCAGCGTGGGACGGCTCTATGGCTACACCTTC
TRBJ1-4 | NA | TRBV4-2 | TRBD1 | CASSVRSGQATNEKLFF | TGTGCCAGCAGCGTACGATCCGGACAGGCAACTAATGAAAAACTGTTTTTT
TRBJ2-7 | NA | TRBV19 | NA | CASSIGAGTRLGQYF | TGTGCCAGTAGTATCGGGGCCGGGACAAGGCTCGGTCAGTACTTC
TRBJ2-2 | NA | TRBV7-2 | NA | CASSPRASSQAGELFF | TGTGCCAGCAGCCCTCGAGCTAGCAGTCAGGCCGGGGAGCTGTTTTTT
TRBJ2-2 | NA | TRBV18 | NA | CASSPPTYVQTGELFF | TGTGCCAGCTCACCCCCAACCTACGTTCAAACCGGGGAGCTGTTTTTT
TRBJ2-5 | NA | TRBV2 | NA | CASNPTGQETQYF | TGTGCCAGCAATCCGACAGGCCAAGAGACCCAGTACTTC
TRBJ1-2 | NA | TRBV3-1/TRBV3-2 | NA | CASSQGSVRGYGYTF | TGTGCCAGCAGCCAAGGAAGTGTCAGGGGTTATGGCTACACCTTC
TRBJ1-1 | NA | TRBV25-1 | NA | CASSEFPGPTEAFF | TGTGCCAGCAGTGAATTCCCAGGACCCACTGAAGCTTTCTTT
TRBJ2-7 | NA | TRBV18 | NA | CASSPGTNRYEQYF | TGTGCCAGCTCACCAGGCACTAACCGATACGAGCAGTACTTC
TRBJ1-2 | NA | TRBV10-3 | TRBD1 | CAIRPGTAYGYTF | TGTGCCATCAGGCCGGGGACAGCCTATGGCTACACCTTC
TRBJ1-1 | NA | TRBV3-1/TRBV3-2 | NA | CASSQDMIRDSYTEAFF | TGTGCCAGCAGCCAAGATATGATAAGAGACTCGTACACTGAAGCTTTCTTT
TRBJ2-5 | few | TRBV28 | TRBD1 | CASRGDSQETQYF | TGTGCCAGCAGAGGGGACAGCCAAGAGACCCAGTACTTC
TRBJ2-5 | NA | TRBV11-3 | TRBD2 | CASSVPGLASETQYF | TGTGCCAGCAGCGTCCCGGGACTAGCGTCGGAGACCCAGTACTTC
TRBJ1-5 | NA | TRBV28 | NA | CASSQTVNSNQPQHF | TGTGCCAGCAGCCAGACAGTTAATAGCAATCAGCCCCAGCATTTT
TRBJ1-6 | NA | TRBV12-3/TRBV12-4 | NA | CASSLSLSSPLHF | TGTGCCAGCAGTTTAAGCCTCTCTTCACCCCTCCACTTT
TRBJ2-7 | NA | TRBV5-3 | NA | CARSYRQGEHSYEQYF | TGTGCCAGAAGCTACCGTCAGGGAGAGCACTCCTACGAGCAGTACTTC
TRBJ2-7 | NA | TRBV7-3 | TRBD2 | CASSKSGGAPYEQYF | TGTGCCAGCAGCAAAAGCGGGGGGGCCCCCTACGAGCAGTACTTC
TRBJ2-1 | once | TRBV27 | NA | CATGSDRVSYNEQFF | TGTGCCACCGGAAGTGACAGAGTATCCTACAATGAGCAGTTCTTC
TRBJ2-6 | NA | TRBV5-8 | NA | CASSHRQSSGANVLTF | TGTGCCAGCAGCCATCGACAGAGCTCTGGGGCCAACGTCCTGACTTTC
TRBJ2-3 | NA | TRBV5-3 | NA | CARSLGSGTDTQYF | TGTGCCAGAAGCTTAGGGTCAGGGACAGATACGCAGTATTTT
TRBJ1-6 | few | TRBV25-1 | TRBD1 | CASSPDRGNNSPLHF | TGTGCCAGCAGTCCGGACAGGGGGAATAATTCACCCCTCCACTTT
TRBJ2-7 | once | TRBV30 | NA | CAYRPEGRYQTRSYEQYF | TGTGCATACCGGCCCGAGGGCAGATACCAGACGCGATCCTACGAGCAGTACTTC